This TCR beta chain appears in the sequencing data of a study of PD-1 blockade in classical Hodgkin lymphoma. Study results and caveats: According to reports, newly diagnosed patients had lower baseline TCR diversity than healthy donors, and relapsed/refractory patients had lower baseline TCR diversity still. Initiation of nivolumab under 1 year after ASCT led to exclusion of patients.

The patients all showed relapse after autologous stem cell transplantation, while their brentuximab vedotin exposure varied. Best responses were complete response, partial response or progressive disease. Remarks on this clone: What it binds is not known.

Germline V CDR1 and CDR2: SEHNR, FQNEAQ (reference sequence). The trim removed 1 base at V and 5 bases at J, leaving 6 bases unmatched. The CDR3 consists of 15 residues. TCRdb keeps only in-frame clones here, not all; method: immunoSEQ multiplex PCR. The sample records over 70,000 clones, around 90% being singletons. This chain links TRBV7-9 with TRBJ2-5, with 8 positions matching TRBD1. The receptor's source is a human donor with classical Hodgkin lymphoma. The material was peripheral blood mononuclear cells (PBMCs), obtained at baseline. The CDR3 DNA sequence: TGTGCCAGCAGCTTAGGACGGGACAGGTTTGAGACCCAGTACTTC. It encodes CASSLGRDRFETQYF.